One and the same sample provided the 11 T cell receptor beta chains below, sequenced in a study of glioma-infiltrating T cells. TCR alpha and beta CDR3 regions were amplified from RNA using iRepertoire nested multiplex PCR. TCRdb re-called the multiplex PCR reads through MiXCR, storing one row per CDR3 protein. This repertoire shows 100,000 to 150,000 distinct CDR3 sequences, about 25% found once; its top ten account for over 25%. Sequencing used glioma tissue, nonneoplastic brain tissue, or PBMCs (not recorded which). The receptors stem from a human donor with low-grade glioma or glioblastoma, undergoing nonglioma brain surgery, or in good health (not recorded which).

This clonotype was counted only a few times. The chain links TRBV15 to TRBJ2-1; 8 bases fit TRBD2. The CDR3 spans 17 residues. After removal of 1 base from V and 5 bases from J, the junction contained 10 bases not matched to a gene. Germline V CDR1 and CDR2: LNHNV, YYDKDF (reference sequence). In nucleotides, the CDR3 is TGTGCCACCAGCAGAGCCTCGGCGGGGGGATCGAACAATGAGCAGTTCTTC. Residues: CATSRASAGGSNNEQFF.

This clonotype occurred many times. The rearrangement links TRBV6-1 to TRBJ2-7; 11 bases are a match to TRBD1. Germline CDR1 reads MNHNS; CDR2 reads SASEGT. The CDR3 runs 18 residues. V shed 5 bases and J 3 bases; nucleotides not matched to a gene: 15. The CDR3 DNA is TGTGCCAGCAGTTCCTTCGGTCCCGGGACAGGGGGTGGCTACGAGCAGTACGTC. Translation gives CASSSFGPGTGGGYEQYV.

The table lists this clonotype with many counts. V gene TRBV6-1 combines with J gene TRBJ2-1; D is ambiguous. The CDR3 runs to 13 residues. Germline CDR1 MNHNS, CDR2 SASEGT. Trimming stripped 2 bases from V and 7 bases from J, with 9 bases between. CDR3: CASSERVWNEQFF. The CDR3 nucleotides read TGTGCCAGCAGTGAAAGAGTGTGGAATGAGCAGTTCTTC.

To note about this clonotype: One base away lies a much larger clone, so this may be a sequencing read error. The chain uses TRBV20-1 and TRBJ2-1, with 9 bases fitting TRBD1. There are 13 residues in the CDR3. Germline CDR1 and CDR2: DFQATT and SNEGSKA (reference sequence). Trimming at V came to 6 bases and at J to 9 bases, leaving 9 bases not matched to a gene. CDR3 sequence: CSASDRGASEQFF. DNA for the CDR3: TGCAGTGCGTCGGACAGGGGCGCTTCTGAGCAGTTCTTC.

This sequence joins TRBV4-1 and TRBJ1-2; no definite D call. The V gene's germline CDR1 is MGHRA and CDR2 YSYEKL. The CDR3 has 17 amino acids. Trimming left V 1 base short and J 0 bases short, with 15 bases between. The DNA of the CDR3 is TGCGCCAGCAGCCAAGGAATCTACAGAGATCCTAACTATGGCTACACCTTC. It specifies CASSQGIYRDPNYGYTF.

A remark on this clonotype: The conserved phenylalanine or tryptophan is not found at the CDR3 terminus, so this likely reflects a read error. This chain links TRBV11-2 with TRBJ1-2; the D gene is possibly TRBD1 (5 bases). The CDR3 covers 15 residues. Trimming took 0 bases from V and 6 from J, leaving 14 bases between them. Germline V gives CDR1 SGHAT, CDR2 FQNNGV. This CDR3 is CASSLEGPGFDGYTS. CDR3 sequence (DNA): TGTGCCAGCAGCTTAGAGGGCCCAGGGTTCGATGGCTACACCTCC.

This clonotype was counted between two and nine times. This chain links TRBV25-1 with TRBJ2-7; D gene unclear. Trimming removed 5 bases at V and 0 bases at J, with 11 bases between. This CDR3 spans 14 amino acids. CDR1 and CDR2 (germline): MGHDK, SYGVNS. CDR3 residues: CASSPRRNSYEQYV. The CDR3 DNA follows: TGTGCCAGCAGTCCCCGTCGCAACTCCTACGAGCAGTACGTC.

This clonotype was observed a handful of times. The V and J genes are TRBV6-1 and TRBJ1-3; D call uncertain. The germline V gene has CDR1 MNHNS and CDR2 SASEGT. The CDR3 length is 15 residues. V lost 6 bases and J 4 bases, leaving 16 bases between the germline ends. The CDR3 coding sequence is TGTGCCAGCAGCGCCTCATGGACGGGAGGAAACACCATATATTTT. This encodes CASSASWTGGNTIYF.

This clonotype has a handful of counts. CDR3: CSARPLTRGVAEQFF. The CDR3 DNA reads as TGCAGTGCTAGACCCCTTACGCGGGGGGTGGCTGAGCAGTTCTTC. The J gene is TRBJ2-1, the V gene TRBV20-1; 8 bases map to TRBD2. Germline CDR1 reads DFQATT; CDR2 reads SNEGSKA (reference sequence). V lost 2 bases to trimming and J lost 9 bases; unmatched junction nucleotides: 12. The CDR3 contains 15 residues.

This clonotype has a handful of counts. The V call is TRBV7-6, the J call TRBJ2-5; tentative D call: TRBD2 (6 bases). The CDR3 is 13 residues long. Trimming cost V 5 bases and J 5 bases, with 12 bases left between them. The germline V gene encodes CDR1 SGHVS and CDR2 FNYEAQ. The CDR3 DNA sequence: TGTGCCAGCAGCCGGTTGGCGGGGGAGACCCAGTACTTC. Translating it yields CASSRLAGETQYF.

The gene calls are TRBV11-2 and TRBJ2-3; 12 bases are a match to TRBD2. Germline V lookup: CDR1 SGHAT, CDR2 FQNNGV. The CDR3 has 16 amino acids. V lost 4 bases to trimming and J lost 4 bases; unmatched junction nucleotides: 6. CDR3 sequence: CASSSGTSGWADTQYF. CDR3 bases: TGTGCCAGCAGCTCCGGGACTAGCGGGTGGGCAGATACGCAGTATTTT.